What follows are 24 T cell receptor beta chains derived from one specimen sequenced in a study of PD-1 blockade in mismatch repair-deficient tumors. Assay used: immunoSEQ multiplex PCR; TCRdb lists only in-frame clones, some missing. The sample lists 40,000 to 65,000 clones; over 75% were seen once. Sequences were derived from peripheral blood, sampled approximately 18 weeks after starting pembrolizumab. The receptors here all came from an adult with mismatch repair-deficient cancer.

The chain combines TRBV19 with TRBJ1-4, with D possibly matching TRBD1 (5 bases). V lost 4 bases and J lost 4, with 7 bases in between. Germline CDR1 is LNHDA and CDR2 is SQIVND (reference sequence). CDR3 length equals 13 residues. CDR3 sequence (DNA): TGTGCCAGTAGTAACAGGTATAATGAAAAACTGTTTTTT. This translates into CASSNRYNEKLFF.

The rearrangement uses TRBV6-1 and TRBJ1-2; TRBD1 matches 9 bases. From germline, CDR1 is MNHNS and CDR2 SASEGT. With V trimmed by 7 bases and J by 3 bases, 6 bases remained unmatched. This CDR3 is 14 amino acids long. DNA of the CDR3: TGTGCCAGCACTAGACAGGGGGAGTACTATGGCTACACCTTC. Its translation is CASTRQGEYYGYTF.

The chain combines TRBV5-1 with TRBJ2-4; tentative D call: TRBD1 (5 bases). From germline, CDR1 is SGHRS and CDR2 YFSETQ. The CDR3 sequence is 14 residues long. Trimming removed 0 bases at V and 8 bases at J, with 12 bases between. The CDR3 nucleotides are TGCGCCAGCAGCTTGGTACAGGTTGCGGACATTCAGTACTTC. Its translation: CASSLVQVADIQYF.

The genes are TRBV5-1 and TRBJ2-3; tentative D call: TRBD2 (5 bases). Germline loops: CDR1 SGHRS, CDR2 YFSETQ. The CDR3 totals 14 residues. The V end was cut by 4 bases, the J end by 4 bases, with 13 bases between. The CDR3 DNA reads TGCGCCAGCAGCCCCCGGACTCCCCCAGATACGCAGTATTTT. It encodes CASSPRTPPDTQYF.

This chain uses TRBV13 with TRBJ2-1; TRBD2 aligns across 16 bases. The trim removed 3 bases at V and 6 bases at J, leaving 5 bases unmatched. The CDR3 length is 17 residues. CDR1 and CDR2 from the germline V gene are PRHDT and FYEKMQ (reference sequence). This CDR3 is CASSLGLAGGRGNEQFF. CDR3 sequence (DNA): TGTGCCAGCAGCTTGGGACTAGCGGGAGGGAGGGGCAATGAGCAGTTCTTC. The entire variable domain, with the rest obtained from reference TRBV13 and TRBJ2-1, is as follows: AAGVIQSPRHLIKEKRETATLKCYPIPRHDTVYWYQQGPGQDPQFLISFYEKMQSDKGSIPDRFSAQQFSDYHSELNMSSLELGDSALYFCASSLGLAGGRGNEQFFGPGTRLTVL.

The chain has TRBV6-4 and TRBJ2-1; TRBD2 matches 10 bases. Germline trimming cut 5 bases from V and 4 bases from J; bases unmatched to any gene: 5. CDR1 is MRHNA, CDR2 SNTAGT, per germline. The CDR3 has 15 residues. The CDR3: CASSPGLAIYNEQFF. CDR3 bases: TGTGCCAGCAGTCCGGGACTAGCGATATACAATGAGCAGTTCTTC.

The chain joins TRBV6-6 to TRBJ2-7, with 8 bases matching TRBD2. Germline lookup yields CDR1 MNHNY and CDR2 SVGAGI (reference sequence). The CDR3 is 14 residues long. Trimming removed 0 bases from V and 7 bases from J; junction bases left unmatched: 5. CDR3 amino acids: CASSYSSGGREQYF. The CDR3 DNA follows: TGTGCCAGCAGTTACTCGTCGGGAGGGAGGGAGCAGTACTTC.

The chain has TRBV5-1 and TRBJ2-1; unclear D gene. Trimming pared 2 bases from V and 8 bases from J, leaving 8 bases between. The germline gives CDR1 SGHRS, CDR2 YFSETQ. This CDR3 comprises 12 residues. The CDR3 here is CASSLEGYEQFF. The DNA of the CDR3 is TGCGCCAGCAGCTTAGAAGGCTATGAGCAGTTCTTC. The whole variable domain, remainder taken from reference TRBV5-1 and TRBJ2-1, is KAGVTQTPRYLIKTRGQQVTLSCSPISGHRSVSWYQQTPGQGLQFLFEYFSETQRNKGNFPGRFSGRQFSNSRSEMNVSTLELGDSALYLCASSLEGYEQFFGPGTRLTVL.

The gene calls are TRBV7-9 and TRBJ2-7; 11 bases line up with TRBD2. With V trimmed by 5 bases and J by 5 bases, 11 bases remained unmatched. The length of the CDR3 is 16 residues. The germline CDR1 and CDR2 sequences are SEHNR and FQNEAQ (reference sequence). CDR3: CASSGPTSGAGHEQYF. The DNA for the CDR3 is TGTGCCAGCAGCGGCCCGACTAGCGGGGCTGGCCACGAGCAGTACTTC.

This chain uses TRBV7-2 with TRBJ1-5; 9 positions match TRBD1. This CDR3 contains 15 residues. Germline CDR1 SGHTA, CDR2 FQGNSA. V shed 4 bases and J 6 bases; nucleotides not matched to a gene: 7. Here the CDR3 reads CASSYTGTGIQPQHF. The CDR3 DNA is TGTGCCAGCAGCTACACCGGGACAGGGATTCAGCCCCAGCATTTT.

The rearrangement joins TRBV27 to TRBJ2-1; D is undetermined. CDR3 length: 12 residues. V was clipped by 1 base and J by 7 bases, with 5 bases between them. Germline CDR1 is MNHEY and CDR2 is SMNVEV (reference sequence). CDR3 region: CASSLYPNEQFF. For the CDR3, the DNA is TGTGCCAGCAGTTTATACCCTAATGAGCAGTTCTTC.

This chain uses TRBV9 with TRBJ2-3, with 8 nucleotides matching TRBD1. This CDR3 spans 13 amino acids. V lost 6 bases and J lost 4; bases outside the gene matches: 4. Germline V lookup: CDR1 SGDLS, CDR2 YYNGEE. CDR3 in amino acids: CASNTGGPDTQYF. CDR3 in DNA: TGTGCCAGCAATACAGGGGGTCCAGATACGCAGTATTTT. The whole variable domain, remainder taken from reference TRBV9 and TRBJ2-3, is DSGVTQTPKHLITATGQRVTLRCSPRSGDLSVYWYQQSLDQGLQFLIQYYNGEERAKGNILERFSAQQFPDLHSELNLSSLELGDSALYFCASNTGGPDTQYFGPGTRLTVL.

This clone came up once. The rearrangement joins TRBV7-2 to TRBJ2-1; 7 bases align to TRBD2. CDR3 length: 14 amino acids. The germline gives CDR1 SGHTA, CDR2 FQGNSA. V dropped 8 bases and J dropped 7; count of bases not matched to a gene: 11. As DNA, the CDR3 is TGTGCCAGCGGGTCGAGCGGGATCGGGAATGAGCAGTTCTTC. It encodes CASGSSGIGNEQFF.

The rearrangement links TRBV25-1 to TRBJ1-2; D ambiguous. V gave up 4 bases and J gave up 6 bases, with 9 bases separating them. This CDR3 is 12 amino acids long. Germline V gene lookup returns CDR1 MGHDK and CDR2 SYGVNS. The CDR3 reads CASSGSRDGYTF. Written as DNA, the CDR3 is TGTGCCAGCAGTGGGTCAAGGGATGGCTACACCTTC.

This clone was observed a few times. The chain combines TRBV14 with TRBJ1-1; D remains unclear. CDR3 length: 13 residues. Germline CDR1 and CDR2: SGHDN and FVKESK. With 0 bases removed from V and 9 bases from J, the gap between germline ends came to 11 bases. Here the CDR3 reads CASSQDWRQKAFF. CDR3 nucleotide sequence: TGTGCCAGCAGCCAAGATTGGCGCCAAAAAGCTTTCTTT.

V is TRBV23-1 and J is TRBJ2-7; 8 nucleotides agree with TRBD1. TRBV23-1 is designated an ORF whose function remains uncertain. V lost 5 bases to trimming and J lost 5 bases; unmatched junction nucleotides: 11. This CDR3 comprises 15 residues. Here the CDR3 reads CASSFLLRGLNEQYF. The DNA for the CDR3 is TGCGCCAGCAGTTTCCTTCTCAGGGGGCTTAACGAGCAGTACTTC.

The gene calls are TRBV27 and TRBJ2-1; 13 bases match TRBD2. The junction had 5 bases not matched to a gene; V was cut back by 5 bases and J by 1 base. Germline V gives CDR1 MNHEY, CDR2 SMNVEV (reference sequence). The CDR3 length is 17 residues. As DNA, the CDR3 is TGTGCCAGCAGTCCCGGGACTAGCGGGATTTCCTACAATGAGCAGTTCTTC. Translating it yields CASSPGTSGISYNEQFF.

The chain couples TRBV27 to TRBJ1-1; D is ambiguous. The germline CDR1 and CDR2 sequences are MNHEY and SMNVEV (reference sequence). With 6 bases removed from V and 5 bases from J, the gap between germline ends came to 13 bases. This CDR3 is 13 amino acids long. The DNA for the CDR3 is TGTGCCAGCAGCACCGTTAGATGGACTGAAGCTTTCTTT. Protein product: CASSTVRWTEAFF.

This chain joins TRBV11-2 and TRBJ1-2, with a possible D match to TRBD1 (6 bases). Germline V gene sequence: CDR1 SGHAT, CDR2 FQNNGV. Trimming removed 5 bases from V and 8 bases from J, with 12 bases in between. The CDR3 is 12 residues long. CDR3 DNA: TGTGCCAGCAGCCCGGGGGCGGGGGGCTACACCTTC. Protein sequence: CASSPGAGGYTF.

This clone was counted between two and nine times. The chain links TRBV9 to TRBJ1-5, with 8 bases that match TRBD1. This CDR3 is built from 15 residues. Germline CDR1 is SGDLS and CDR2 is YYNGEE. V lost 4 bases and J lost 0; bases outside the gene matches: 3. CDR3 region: CASSLQGDSNQPQHF. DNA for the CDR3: TGTGCCAGCAGCTTACAGGGGGATAGCAATCAGCCCCAGCATTTT.

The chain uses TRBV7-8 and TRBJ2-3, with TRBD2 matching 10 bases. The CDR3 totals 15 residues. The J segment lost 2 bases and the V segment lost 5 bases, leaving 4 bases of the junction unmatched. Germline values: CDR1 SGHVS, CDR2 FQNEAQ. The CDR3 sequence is CASSLLAGDTDTQYF. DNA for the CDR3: TGTGCCAGCAGCCTGCTAGCGGGAGACACAGATACGCAGTATTTT. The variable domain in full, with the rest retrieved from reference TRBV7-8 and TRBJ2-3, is GAGVSQSPRYKVAKRGQDVALRCDPISGHVSLFWYQQALGQGPEFLTYFQNEAQLDKSGLPSDRFFAERPEGSVSTLKIQRTQQEDSAVYLCASSLLAGDTDTQYFGPGTRLTVL.

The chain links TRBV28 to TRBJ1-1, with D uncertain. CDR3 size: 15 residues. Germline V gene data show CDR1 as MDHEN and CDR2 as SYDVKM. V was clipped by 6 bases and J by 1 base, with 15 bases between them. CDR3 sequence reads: CASSPPTVTNTEAFF. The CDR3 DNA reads TGTGCCAGCAGCCCCCCTACGGTCACGAACACTGAAGCTTTCTTT.

The CDR3: CAAIAAGTQLIQETQYF. CDR3 DNA: TGTGCCGCGATTGCGGCAGGAACCCAACTTATCCAAGAGACCCAGTACTTC. This rearrangement joins TRBV28 to TRBJ2-5, with D unclear. The CDR3 totals 17 residues. CDR1 is MDHEN, CDR2 SYDVKM, per germline. Trimming stripped 11 bases from V and 1 base from J, with 26 bases between.

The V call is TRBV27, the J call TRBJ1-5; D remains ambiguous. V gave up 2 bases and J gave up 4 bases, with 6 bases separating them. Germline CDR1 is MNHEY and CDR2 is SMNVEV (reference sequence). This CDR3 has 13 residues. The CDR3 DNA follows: TGTGCCAGCAGTTTAGGCCGGAATCAGCCCCAGCATTTT. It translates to CASSLGRNQPQHF.